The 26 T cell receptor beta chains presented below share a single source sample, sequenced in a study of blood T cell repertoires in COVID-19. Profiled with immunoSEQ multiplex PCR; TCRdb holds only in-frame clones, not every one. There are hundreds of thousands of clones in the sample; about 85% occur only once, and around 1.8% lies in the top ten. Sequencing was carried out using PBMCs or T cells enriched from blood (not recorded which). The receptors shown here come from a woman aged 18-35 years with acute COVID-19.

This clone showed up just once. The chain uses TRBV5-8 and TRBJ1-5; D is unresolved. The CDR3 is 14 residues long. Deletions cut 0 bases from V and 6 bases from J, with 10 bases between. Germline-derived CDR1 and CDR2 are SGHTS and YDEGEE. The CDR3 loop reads CASSLGVGAQPQHF. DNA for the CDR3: TGTGCCAGCAGCTTGGGAGTGGGAGCTCAGCCCCAGCATTTT.

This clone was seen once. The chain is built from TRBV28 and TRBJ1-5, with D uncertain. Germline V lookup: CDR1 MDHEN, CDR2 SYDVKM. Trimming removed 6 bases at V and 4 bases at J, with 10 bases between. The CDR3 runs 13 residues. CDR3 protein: CASRSSSNQPQHF. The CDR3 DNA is TGTGCCAGCAGATCCAGTTCTAATCAGCCCCAGCATTTT.

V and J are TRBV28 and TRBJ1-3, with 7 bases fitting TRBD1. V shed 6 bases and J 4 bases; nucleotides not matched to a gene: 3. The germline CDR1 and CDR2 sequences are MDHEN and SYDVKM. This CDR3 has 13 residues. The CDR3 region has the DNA TGTGCCAGCAGCGGGGACAGCGGAAACACCATATATTTT. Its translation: CASSGDSGNTIYF. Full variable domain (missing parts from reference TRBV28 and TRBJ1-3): DVKVTQSSRYLVKRTGEKVFLECVQDMDHENMFWYRQDPGLGLRLIYFSYDVKMKEKGDIPEGYSVSREKKERFSLILESASTNQTSMYLCASSGDSGNTIYFGEGSWLTVV.

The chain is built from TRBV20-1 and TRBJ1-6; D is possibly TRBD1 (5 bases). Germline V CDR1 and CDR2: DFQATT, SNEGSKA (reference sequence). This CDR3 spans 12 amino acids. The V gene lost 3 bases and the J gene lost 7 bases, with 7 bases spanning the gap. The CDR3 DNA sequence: TGCAGTGCTAGTTCAGGGAATTCACCCCTCCACTTT. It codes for CSASSGNSPLHF.

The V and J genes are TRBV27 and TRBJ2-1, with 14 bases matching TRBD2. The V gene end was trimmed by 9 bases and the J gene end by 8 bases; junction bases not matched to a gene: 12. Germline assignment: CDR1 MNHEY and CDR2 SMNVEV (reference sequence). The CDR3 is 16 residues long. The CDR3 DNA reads TGTGCCAGTAAGGAGGGACTAGCGGGAGCGGGCGATGAGCAGTTCTTC. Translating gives CASKEGLAGAGDEQFF.

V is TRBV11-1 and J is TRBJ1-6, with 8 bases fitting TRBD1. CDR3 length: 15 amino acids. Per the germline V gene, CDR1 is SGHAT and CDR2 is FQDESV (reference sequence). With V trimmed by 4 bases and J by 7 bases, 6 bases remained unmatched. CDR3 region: CASSSQGVRNSPLHF. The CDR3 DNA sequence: TGTGCCAGCAGCTCACAGGGGGTTCGGAATTCACCCCTCCACTTT.

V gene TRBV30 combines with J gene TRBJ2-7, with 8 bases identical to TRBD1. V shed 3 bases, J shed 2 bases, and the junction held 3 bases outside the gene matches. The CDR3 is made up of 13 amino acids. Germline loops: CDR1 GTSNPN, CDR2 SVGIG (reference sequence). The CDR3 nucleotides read TGTGCCTGGAGCTCGGGACAGGCCTACGAGCAGTACTTC. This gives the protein CAWSSGQAYEQYF.

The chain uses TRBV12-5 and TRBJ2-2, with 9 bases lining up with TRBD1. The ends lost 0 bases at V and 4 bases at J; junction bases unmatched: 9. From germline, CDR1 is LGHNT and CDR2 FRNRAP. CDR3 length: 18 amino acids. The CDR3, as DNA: TGTGCTAGTGGTTTGGTACGGGGACAGGGAATCACCACCGGGGAGCTGTTTTTT. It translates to CASGLVRGQGITTGELFF.

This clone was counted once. The CDR3 bases are TGTGCCAGCAGCTACCGGGACTATCTCTACGAGCAGTACTTC. Its protein product is CASSYRDYLYEQYF. The gene calls are TRBV6-6 and TRBJ2-7, with 7 nucleotides matching TRBD2. Germline assignment: CDR1 MNHNY and CDR2 SVGAGI (reference sequence). This CDR3 is 14 amino acids long. The trim removed 6 bases at V and 3 bases at J, leaving 8 bases unmatched.

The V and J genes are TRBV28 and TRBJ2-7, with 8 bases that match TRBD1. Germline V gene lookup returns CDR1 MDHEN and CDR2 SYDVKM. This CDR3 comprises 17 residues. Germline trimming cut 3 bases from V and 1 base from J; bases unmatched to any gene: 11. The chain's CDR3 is CASSFRRVGQGSYEQYF. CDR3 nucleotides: TGTGCCAGCAGTTTTAGAAGGGTTGGACAGGGATCCTACGAGCAGTACTTC.

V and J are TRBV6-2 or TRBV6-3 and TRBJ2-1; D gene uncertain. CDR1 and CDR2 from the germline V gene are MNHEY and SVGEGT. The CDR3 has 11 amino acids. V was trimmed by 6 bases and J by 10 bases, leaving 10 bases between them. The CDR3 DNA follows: TGTGCCAGCAGCCAAAAGCTGGAGCAGTTCTTC. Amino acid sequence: CASSQKLEQFF.

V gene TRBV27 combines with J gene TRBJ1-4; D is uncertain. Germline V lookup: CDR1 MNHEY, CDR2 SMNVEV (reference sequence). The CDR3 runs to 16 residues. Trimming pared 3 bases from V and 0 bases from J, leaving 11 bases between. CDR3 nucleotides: TGTGCCAGCAGTTTTAGGTACGGGGCAACTAATGAAAAACTGTTTTTT. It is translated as CASSFRYGATNEKLFF. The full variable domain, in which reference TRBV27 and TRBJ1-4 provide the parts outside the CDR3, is EAQVTQNPRYLITVTGKKLTVTCSQNMNHEYMSWYRQDPGLGLRQIYYSMNVEVTDKGDVPEGYKVSRKEKRNFPLILESPSPNQTSLYFCASSFRYGATNEKLFFGSGTQLSVL.

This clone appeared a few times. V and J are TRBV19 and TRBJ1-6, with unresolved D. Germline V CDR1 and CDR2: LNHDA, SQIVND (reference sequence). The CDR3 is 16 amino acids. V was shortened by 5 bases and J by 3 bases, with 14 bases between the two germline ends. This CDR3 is CASSSGGPNYNSPLHF. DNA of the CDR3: TGTGCCAGTAGTTCGGGAGGCCCTAACTATAATTCACCCCTCCACTTT. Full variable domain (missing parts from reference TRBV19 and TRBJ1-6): DGGITQSPKYLFRKEGQNVTLSCEQNLNHDAMYWYRQDPGQGLRLIYYSQIVNDFQKGDIAEGYSVSREKKESFPLTVTSAQKNPTAFYLCASSSGGPNYNSPLHFGNGTRLTVT.

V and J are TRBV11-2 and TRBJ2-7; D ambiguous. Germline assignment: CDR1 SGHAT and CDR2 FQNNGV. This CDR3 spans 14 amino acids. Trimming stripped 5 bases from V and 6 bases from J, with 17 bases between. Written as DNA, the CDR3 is TGTGCCAGCAGCCACAGTTTCACGGATCCCGAGCAGTACTTC. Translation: CASSHSFTDPEQYF.

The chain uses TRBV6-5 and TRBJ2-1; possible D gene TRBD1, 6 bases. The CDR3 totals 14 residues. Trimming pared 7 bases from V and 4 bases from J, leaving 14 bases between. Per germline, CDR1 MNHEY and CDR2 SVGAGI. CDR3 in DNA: TGTGCCAGCAAAGGGGGAAGGGGATACAATGAGCAGTTCTTC. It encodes CASKGGRGYNEQFF.

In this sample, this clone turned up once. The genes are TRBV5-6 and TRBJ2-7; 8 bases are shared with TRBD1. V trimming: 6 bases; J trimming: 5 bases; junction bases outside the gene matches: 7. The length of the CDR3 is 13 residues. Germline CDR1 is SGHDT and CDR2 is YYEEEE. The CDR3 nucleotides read TGTGCCAGCACCAGGACAGGGTCAGACGAGCAGTACTTC. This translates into CASTRTGSDEQYF.

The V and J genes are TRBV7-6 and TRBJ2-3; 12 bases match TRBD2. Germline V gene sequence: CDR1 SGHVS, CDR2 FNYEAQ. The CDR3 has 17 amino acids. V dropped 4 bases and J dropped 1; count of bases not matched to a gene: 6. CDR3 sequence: CASSSPLAGGRTDTQYF. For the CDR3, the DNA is TGTGCCAGCAGCTCACCCCTAGCGGGGGGGCGCACAGATACGCAGTATTTT.

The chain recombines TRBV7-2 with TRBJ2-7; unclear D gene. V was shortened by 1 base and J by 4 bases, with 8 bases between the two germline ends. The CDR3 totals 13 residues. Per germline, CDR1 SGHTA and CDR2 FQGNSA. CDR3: CASSLGAPYEQYF. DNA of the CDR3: TGTGCCAGCAGCTTAGGGGCCCCTTACGAGCAGTACTTC.

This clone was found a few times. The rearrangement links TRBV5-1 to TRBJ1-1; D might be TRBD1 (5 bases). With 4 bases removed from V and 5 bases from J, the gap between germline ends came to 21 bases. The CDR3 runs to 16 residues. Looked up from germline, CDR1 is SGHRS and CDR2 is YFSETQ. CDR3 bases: TGCGCCAGCAGCGCGGGGCCTCGGGGTATGGGGACTGAAGCTTTCTTT. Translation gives CASSAGPRGMGTEAFF.

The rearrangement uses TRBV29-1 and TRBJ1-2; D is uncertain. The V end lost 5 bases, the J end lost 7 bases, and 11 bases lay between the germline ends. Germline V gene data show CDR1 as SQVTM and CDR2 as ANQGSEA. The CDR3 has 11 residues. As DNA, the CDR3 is TGCAGCGTTTTCCAGTCCTCTGGCTACACCTTC. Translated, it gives CSVFQSSGYTF.

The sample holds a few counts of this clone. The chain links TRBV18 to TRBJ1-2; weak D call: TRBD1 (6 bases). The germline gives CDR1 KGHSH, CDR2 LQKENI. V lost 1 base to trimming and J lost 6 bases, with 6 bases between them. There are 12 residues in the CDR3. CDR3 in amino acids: CASSPQGDGYTF. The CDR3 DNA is TGTGCCAGCTCACCACAGGGGGATGGCTACACCTTC.

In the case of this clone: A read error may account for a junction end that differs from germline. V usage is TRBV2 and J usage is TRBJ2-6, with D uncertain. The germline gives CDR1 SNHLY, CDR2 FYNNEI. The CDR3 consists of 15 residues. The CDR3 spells CASGELLSGANVLTF. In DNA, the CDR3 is TGTGCCAGCGGTGAACTCCTCTCTGGGGCCAACGTCCTGACTTTC.

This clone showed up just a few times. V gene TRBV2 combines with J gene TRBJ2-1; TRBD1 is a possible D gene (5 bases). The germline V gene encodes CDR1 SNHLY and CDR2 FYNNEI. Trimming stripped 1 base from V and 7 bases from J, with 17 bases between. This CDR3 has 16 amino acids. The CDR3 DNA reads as TGTGCCAGCAGTGAAGTTCCGGTACAGGTAGTGAATGAGCAGTTCTTC. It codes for CASSEVPVQVVNEQFF. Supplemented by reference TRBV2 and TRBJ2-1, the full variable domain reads EPEVTQTPSHQVTQMGQEVILRCVPISNHLYFYWYRQILGQKVEFLVSFYNNEISEKSEIFDDQFSVERPDGSNFTLKIRSTKLEDSAMYFCASSEVPVQVVNEQFFGPGTRLTVL.

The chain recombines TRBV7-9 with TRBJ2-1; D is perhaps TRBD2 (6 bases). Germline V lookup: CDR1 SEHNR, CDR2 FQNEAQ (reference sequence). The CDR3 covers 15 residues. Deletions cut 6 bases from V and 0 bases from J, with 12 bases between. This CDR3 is CASSGGTGSYNEQFF. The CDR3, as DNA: TGTGCCAGCAGTGGTGGGACTGGCTCCTACAATGAGCAGTTCTTC.

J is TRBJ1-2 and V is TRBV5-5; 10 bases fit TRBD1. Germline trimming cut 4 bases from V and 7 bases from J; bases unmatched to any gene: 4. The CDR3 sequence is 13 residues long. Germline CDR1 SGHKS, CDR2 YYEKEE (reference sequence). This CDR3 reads CASSRQGAIGYTF. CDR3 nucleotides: TGTGCCAGCAGCAGACAGGGGGCTATTGGCTACACCTTC. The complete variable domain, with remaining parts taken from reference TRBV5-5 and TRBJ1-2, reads DAGVTQSPTHLIKTRGQQVTLRCSPISGHKSVSWYQQVLGQGPQFIFQYYEKEERGRGNFPDRFSARQFPNYSSELNVNALLLGDSALYLCASSRQGAIGYTFGSGTRLTVV.

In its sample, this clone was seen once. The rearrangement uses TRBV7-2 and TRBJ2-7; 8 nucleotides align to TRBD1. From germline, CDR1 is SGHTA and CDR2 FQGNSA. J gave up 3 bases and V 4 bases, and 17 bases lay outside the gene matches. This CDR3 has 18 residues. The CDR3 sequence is CASSSPLIDRGVVYEQYF. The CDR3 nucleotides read TGTGCCAGCAGCTCCCCATTAATCGACAGGGGAGTCGTCTACGAGCAGTACTTC.